This T cell receptor beta chain was captured in a study of T cell responses to AZD1222 COVID-19 vaccine. Findings and limits, study-wide: Every sample of the repertoires postdated the peak T cell response. Clonal diversity was possibly underestimated, and white British individuals and females predominated among donors.

Germline-derived CDR1 and CDR2 are SGHTA and FQGNSA. The CDR3 is 14 amino acids. This clone appeared once. Its target is not known. Mismatch with germline at one junction end may stem from a read error. Other DNA variants within this sample encode the same CDR3. Only in-frame clones appear in the TCRdb table, and some are missing; sequencing was by immunoSEQ multiplex PCR. Among about 160,000 clones listed, about 91% were seen once. The sequence was collected from an adult in good health. The source was peripheral blood, collected on day 0 of AZD1222 vaccination. The chain employs TRBV7-2 and TRBJ1-2; no clear D. CDR3 region: CASQTKGMNYGYTF. For the CDR3, the DNA is TGTGCCAGCCAGACGAAAGGGATGAACTACGGCTACACCTTC.